Below are 29 T cell receptor beta chains sequenced from a single sample in a study of follicular helper T cells after annual influenza vaccination. TCRdb keeps only in-frame clones here, not all; method: immunoSEQ multiplex PCR. The sample carries 9,500 to 10,000 clones, 84% recorded once. Regarding time point: 2013-2014 season, 7 days after vaccination. This material consisted of CXCR5- memory CD4+ T cells sorted from blood, taken 7 days after influenza vaccination. Every receptor here comes from an adult who received the influenza vaccine.

This chain uses TRBV5-1 with TRBJ1-2, with D perhaps matching TRBD1 (5 bases). The V end was cut by 4 bases, the J end by 1 base, with 11 bases between. From germline, CDR1 is SGHRS and CDR2 YFSETQ. The CDR3 extends over 14 amino acids. For the CDR3, the DNA is TGCGCCAGCAGCCGGGACGCTAGTAACTATGGCTACACCTTC. This codes for CASSRDASNYGYTF.

The V and J genes are TRBV10-1 and TRBJ1-5, with TRBD1 matching over 7 bases. Germline V CDR1 and CDR2: WNHNN, SYGVQD (reference sequence). CDR3 length: 17 amino acids. Trimming took 10 bases from V and 0 from J; bases not matched to a gene: 15. CDR3 region: CAKPCCITGDSNQPQHF. The CDR3 nucleotides are TGCGCCAAACCTTGTTGTATTACAGGGGATAGCAATCAGCCCCAGCATTTT.

The V and J genes are TRBV6-1 and TRBJ1-3; a weak D match, TRBD1 (5 bases). This CDR3 has 14 residues. CDR1 and CDR2 (germline): MNHNS, SASEGT. V was shortened by 2 bases and J by 4 bases, with 9 bases between the two germline ends. In DNA form, the CDR3 reads TGTGCCAGCAGTGAAATGAGGGGAGGAAACACCATATATTTT. Protein product: CASSEMRGGNTIYF.

V gene TRBV28 combines with J gene TRBJ2-5, with a weak D call TRBD1 (5 bases). Germline V CDR1 and CDR2: MDHEN, SYDVKM. The ends were cut back, 3 bases at V and 6 bases at J, with 17 bases in the middle. The CDR3 length is 15 residues. CDR3 sequence (DNA): TGTGCCAGCAGTTTGACCACAGGAGTAGGGAAGACCCAGTACTTC. Its protein product is CASSLTTGVGKTQYF.

V is TRBV28 and J is TRBJ2-7, with a tentative D call TRBD1 (5 bases). The CDR3 loop spans 15 amino acids. Trimming left V 2 bases short and J 3 bases short, with 14 bases between. The germline V gene has CDR1 MDHEN and CDR2 SYDVKM. The CDR3 DNA reads TGTGCCAGCAGTTTAGACGCAGGGTTTTTCTACGAGCAGTACTTC. It yields the protein CASSLDAGFFYEQYF.

The CDR3, as DNA: TGTGCCAGCTCACTTGGGACAGGGAACACTGAAGCTTTCTTT. It specifies CASSLGTGNTEAFF. This chain uses TRBV18 with TRBJ1-1, with TRBD1 matching over 8 bases. Germline V CDR1 and CDR2: KGHSH, LQKENI. The length of the CDR3 is 14 residues. V lost 4 bases and J lost 1; bases outside the gene matches: 2.

The chain has TRBV7-9 and TRBJ1-1; D gene uncertain. The CDR3 totals 15 residues. Between the trimmed V and J ends, which lost 2 bases and 1 base, there was a span of 11 bases. Germline CDR1 and CDR2: SEHNR and FQNEAQ (reference sequence). The CDR3 sequence: CASSLSGRQNTEAFF. CDR3 nucleotide sequence: TGTGCCAGCAGCTTATCAGGACGGCAGAACACTGAAGCTTTCTTT.

This chain uses TRBV28 with TRBJ1-6; TRBD1 agrees at 7 bases. Germline V gives CDR1 MDHEN, CDR2 SYDVKM. V shed 5 bases and J 9 bases; nucleotides not matched to a gene: 7. The CDR3 is made up of 14 amino acids. CDR3 in amino acids: CASSLRQGSSPLHF. Written as DNA, the CDR3 is TGTGCCAGCAGTCTTCGACAGGGCAGTTCACCCCTCCACTTT.

The rearrangement links TRBV5-1 to TRBJ2-1; TRBD2 is a possible D gene (5 bases). Trimming stripped 2 bases from V and 1 base from J, with 10 bases between. The CDR3 covers 15 residues. Germline CDR1 is SGHRS and CDR2 is YFSETQ. The CDR3 reads CASSLGSGSYNEQFF. The CDR3, as DNA: TGCGCCAGCAGCTTAGGGAGTGGATCCTACAATGAGCAGTTCTTC.

The chain links TRBV5-1 to TRBJ2-5, with TRBD1 identical over 9 bases. Losses at the gene ends were 3 bases for V and 5 bases for J; bases not matched to a gene: 5. This CDR3 is built from 14 residues. Per germline, CDR1 SGHRS and CDR2 YFSETQ. CDR3 in DNA: TGCGCCAGCAGCTCAACAGGGGGCTTGGAGACCCAGTACTTC. It encodes CASSSTGGLETQYF.

This chain connects TRBV6-5 to TRBJ1-2, with D hard to call. V lost 0 bases and J 3 bases, leaving 8 bases between the germline ends. Per germline, CDR1 MNHEY and CDR2 SVGAGI. This CDR3 comprises 14 residues. The CDR3 loop reads CASSYSGGDYGYTF. CDR3 DNA sequence: TGTGCCAGCAGTTACTCCGGTGGGGACTATGGCTACACCTTC.

The J gene is TRBJ2-3, the V gene TRBV4-2; 10 bases line up with TRBD2. Trimming at V came to 4 bases and at J to 7 bases, leaving 8 bases not matched to a gene. The CDR3 runs 15 residues. Germline V gene lookup returns CDR1 LGHNA and CDR2 YNFKEQ. The CDR3 is CASSPERGGAHTQYF. The CDR3 DNA reads as TGTGCCAGCAGCCCTGAGCGGGGGGGCGCCCATACGCAGTATTTT.

The chain joins TRBV7-9 to TRBJ2-2, with 13 positions matching TRBD2. V dropped 10 bases and J dropped 4; count of bases not matched to a gene: 15. The CDR3 is 18 residues long. Germline CDR1 SEHNR, CDR2 FQNEAQ (reference sequence). In DNA form, the CDR3 reads TGTGCCACCTTACCGGGACTAGCGGGGACTGCGGCCACCGGGGAGCTGTTTTTT. Translated: CATLPGLAGTAATGELFF.

The chain is built from TRBV7-2 and TRBJ1-5; 8 nucleotides agree with TRBD1. Germline V lookup: CDR1 SGHTA, CDR2 FQGNSA. Trimming took 1 base from V and 4 from J; bases not matched to a gene: 9. CDR3 length: 17 residues. DNA of the CDR3: TGTGCCAGCAGCTTAGTCAGCGGTGGACAGGGAAATCAGCCCCAGCATTTT. Its translation: CASSLVSGGQGNQPQHF.

J is TRBJ2-1 and V is TRBV5-1, with 9 bases aligning to TRBD1. J lost 3 bases, V lost 0 bases, and 4 bases had no gene match. The germline V gene has CDR1 SGHRS and CDR2 YFSETQ. CDR3 size: 16 residues. In DNA form, the CDR3 reads TGCGCCAGCAGCTTGGAACTGGGACAGGGCTACAATGAGCAGTTCTTC. It is translated as CASSLELGQGYNEQFF.

This chain joins TRBV5-5 and TRBJ2-1; D possibly matches TRBD1 or TRBD2 (6 bases each). This CDR3 comprises 13 residues. V lost 0 bases and J 10 bases, leaving 11 bases between the germline ends. The germline gives CDR1 SGHKS, CDR2 YYEKEE (reference sequence). The CDR3 spells CASSLVTGAEQFF. CDR3 nucleotides: TGTGCCAGCAGCTTGGTTACGGGGGCCGAGCAGTTCTTC.

This chain's CDR3 is CASRTGTGAGNTIYF. CDR3 in DNA: TGTGCCAGCAGGACCGGGACAGGGGCGGGAAACACCATATATTTT. The chain links TRBV6-5 to TRBJ1-3; 10 nucleotides match TRBD1. Germline CDR1 reads MNHEY; CDR2 reads SVGAGI. This CDR3 region has 15 residues. V lost 6 bases and J lost 4; bases outside the gene matches: 6.

V is TRBV5-6 and J is TRBJ2-2; D call uncertain. Trimming left V 3 bases short and J 4 bases short, with 7 bases between. In germline, CDR1 is SGHDT, CDR2 YYEEEE. CDR3 length: 13 residues. CDR3 region: CASSSQLTGELFF. The CDR3 DNA is TGTGCCAGCAGCTCTCAACTCACCGGGGAGCTGTTTTTT. Filled out from reference TRBV5-6 and TRBJ2-2, the complete variable domain reads DAGVTQSPTHLIKTRGQQVTLRCSPKSGHDTVSWYQQALGQGPQFIFQYYEEEERQRGNFPDRFSGHQFPNYSSELNVNALLLGDSALYLCASSSQLTGELFFGEGSRLTVL.

This clone occurred a few times. The chain uses TRBV4-1 and TRBJ2-1, with 10 bases that match TRBD2. Trimming took 4 bases from V and 9 from J; bases not matched to a gene: 3. Germline CDR1 MGHRA, CDR2 YSYEKL. CDR3 length equals 13 residues. The CDR3, as DNA: TGCGCCAGCAGCCTCGGACTAGCGGCTGAGCAGTTCTTC. As protein: CASSLGLAAEQFF.

V usage is TRBV29-1 and J usage is TRBJ2-7; 13 bases match TRBD2. CDR3 length: 13 amino acids. From germline, CDR1 is SQVTM and CDR2 ANQGSEA. V lost 4 bases to trimming and J lost 4 bases; unmatched junction nucleotides: 1. Here the CDR3 DNA reads TGCAGCGTTGGGGGACTAGCGGGATACGAGCAGTACTTC. Protein sequence: CSVGGLAGYEQYF.

The chain carries TRBV7-8 and TRBJ2-1; 7 positions agree with TRBD1. The CDR3 consists of 14 residues. Germline V gene sequence: CDR1 SGHVS, CDR2 FQNEAQ. Trimming removed 7 bases from V and 8 bases from J; junction bases left unmatched: 11. The CDR3: CASILVQGRDEQFF. The CDR3 region has the DNA TGTGCCAGCATCCTAGTACAGGGGAGAGATGAGCAGTTCTTC.

This clone was observed a few times. The V and J genes are TRBV5-1 and TRBJ2-7; possibly TRBD1 for D (6 bases). Looked up from germline, CDR1 is SGHRS and CDR2 is YFSETQ. V dropped 0 bases and J dropped 4 bases, with 17 bases sitting between them. This CDR3 has 16 residues. CDR3 coding DNA: TGCGCCAGCAGCTTGGCCCCAGGGGTATCCGTATACGAGCAGTACTTC. Its translation is CASSLAPGVSVYEQYF.

The chain combines TRBV10-1 with TRBJ2-1; 9 bases are a match to TRBD2. V shed 6 bases, J shed 5 bases, and the junction held 5 bases outside the gene matches. CDR1 WNHNN and CDR2 SYGVQD come from the germline V gene (reference sequence). This CDR3 spans 14 amino acids. The CDR3 sequence: CASRGLARHNEQFF. The DNA for the CDR3 is TGCGCCAGCAGAGGACTAGCGCGGCACAATGAGCAGTTCTTC.

The V call is TRBV7-6, the J call TRBJ1-5, with 8 bases that match TRBD1. J lost 7 bases, V lost 3 bases, and 2 bases had no gene match. Looked up from germline, CDR1 is SGHVS and CDR2 is FNYEAQ. The CDR3 spans 13 residues. This CDR3 is CASSLDRDQPQHF. CDR3 coding DNA: TGTGCCAGCAGCTTGGACAGGGACCAGCCCCAGCATTTT.

The chain recombines TRBV5-1 with TRBJ1-1; unclear D gene. The V end was cut by 0 bases, the J end by 0 bases, with 3 bases between. The CDR3 is 13 residues long. CDR1 SGHRS and CDR2 YFSETQ come from the germline V gene. Here the CDR3 reads CASSLGLNTEAFF. The CDR3 DNA sequence: TGCGCCAGCAGCTTGGGTTTGAACACTGAAGCTTTCTTT.

This sequence joins TRBV6-6 and TRBJ2-7; TRBD2 matches 13 bases. Germline trimming cut 7 bases from V and 5 bases from J; bases unmatched to any gene: 5. Per the germline V gene, CDR1 is MNHNY and CDR2 is SVGAGI (reference sequence). The CDR3 consists of 14 residues. CDR3 bases: TGTGCCAGCACCCCCGGGACTAGCGGGAACGAGCAGTACTTC. Translation gives CASTPGTSGNEQYF.

The rearrangement links TRBV11-3 to TRBJ2-3; 14 bases are shared with TRBD2. V lost 5 bases and J lost 1; bases outside the gene matches: 8. Germline assignment: CDR1 SGHNT and CDR2 YENEEA. The CDR3 is made up of 18 amino acids. The CDR3 nucleotides are TGTGCCAGCAGCCTCGGACTAGCGGGGGGCCTGGGCACAGATACGCAGTATTTT. It yields the protein CASSLGLAGGLGTDTQYF.

The chain employs TRBV18 and TRBJ2-5, with D unclear. The CDR3 loop spans 12 amino acids. Trimming took 3 bases from V and 3 from J, leaving 5 bases between them. In germline, CDR1 is KGHSH, CDR2 LQKENI. In DNA form, the CDR3 reads TGTGCCAGCTCACCCGCAGAAGAGACCCAGTACTTC. This encodes CASSPAEETQYF.

This chain links TRBV19 with TRBJ2-5; D not certain. The CDR3 length is 13 residues. V lost 6 bases, J lost 5 bases, and 13 bases lay in between. Germline V lookup: CDR1 LNHDA, CDR2 SQIVND (reference sequence). Here the CDR3 DNA reads TGTGCCAGTAGCCCCGGTGGAAGGGAGACCCAGTACTTC. This gives the protein CASSPGGRETQYF.